This TCR beta chain was identified in a study of human T cells and chemical hapten exposure. V lost 5 bases and J lost 4, with 10 bases in between. The CDR3 sequence is 13 residues long. Per the germline V gene, CDR1 is MNHEY and CDR2 is SMNVEV (reference sequence). TCRdb reanalysed the RACE reads using MiXCR and keeps one entry per CDR3 protein. The table has approximately 79,000 distinct CDR3 sequences, under 10% seen once; the top ten hold less than 2%. Time point: healthy volunteer bleed at 6 weeks. Whole blood that had not been fractionated was the source of extracted total RNA. The sample consisted of whole blood. This rearrangement joins TRBV27 to TRBJ2-3, with D tentatively TRBD2 (5 bases). The receptor comes from a male donor in good health. Some clones in this sample may be carry-over from other donors' samples. This chain's CDR3 is CASSLFSADTQYF. The CDR3 bases are TGTGCCAGCAGTCTCTTTAGCGCAGATACGCAGTATTTT.